This TCR beta chain was captured by sequencing in a study of cytomegalovirus exposure and HLA in healthy donors. PCR involved 60 Vbeta and 13 Jbeta primers. The authors' processing: In a later analysis, around 10 million of approximately 81 million unique beta chains occurred in at least two donors. The table came from immunoSEQ multiplex PCR; TCRdb's copy has only in-frame clones and leaves some out. The V and J calls and clone size are taken from that table; D and trimming were inferred from the DNA. The sample has 150,000 to 200,000 clones; around three quarters are singletons. General observations from the study: A list of approximately 160 TCR beta chains associated with cytomegalovirus was given. Reports credit the classifier with highly specific, highly sensitive diagnosis of cytomegalovirus status.

A word on this clone: No antigen is known for it.

Sequenced: PBMCs. The receptor comes from a man younger than 45 in good health and CMV-seronegative.

The chain's CDR3 is CASSQGAIGGYGYTF. CDR3 coding DNA: TGTGCCAGCAGCCAAGGGGCCATAGGGGGCTATGGCTACACCTTC. The V gene is TRBV4-2, the J gene TRBJ1-2; TRBD1 might be the D (6 bases). Trimming pared 1 base from V and 4 bases from J, leaving 13 bases between. Germline lookup yields CDR1 LGHNA and CDR2 YNFKEQ. The CDR3 is 15 amino acids.